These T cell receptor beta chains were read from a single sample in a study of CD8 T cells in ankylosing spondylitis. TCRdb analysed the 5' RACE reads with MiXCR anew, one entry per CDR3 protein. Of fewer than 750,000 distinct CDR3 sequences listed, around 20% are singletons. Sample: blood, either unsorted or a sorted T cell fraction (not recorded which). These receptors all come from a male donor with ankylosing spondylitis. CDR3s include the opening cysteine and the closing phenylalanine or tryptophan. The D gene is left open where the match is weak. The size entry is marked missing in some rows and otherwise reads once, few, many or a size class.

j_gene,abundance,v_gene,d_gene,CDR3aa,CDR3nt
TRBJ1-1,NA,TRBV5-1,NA,CASSLVQGSNTEAFF,TGCGCCAGCAGCTTAGTACAGGGATCGAACACTGAAGCTTTCTTT
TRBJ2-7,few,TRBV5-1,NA,CASSLSLRFDEQYF,TGCGCCAGCAGCTTGTCCCTGCGTTTCGACGAGCAGTACTTC
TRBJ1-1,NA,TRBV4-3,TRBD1,CASSPPGQPNTEAFF,TGCGCCAGCAGCCCCCCGGGACAGCCGAACACTGAAGCTTTCTTT
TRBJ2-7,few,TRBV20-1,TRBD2,CSVAGRGASYEQYF,TGCAGTGTTGCAGGGCGGGGGGCTTCCTACGAGCAGTACTTC
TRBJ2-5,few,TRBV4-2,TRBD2,CASSRSLAGGREETQYF,TGTGCCAGCAGCCGGAGCTTAGCGGGGGGGAGGGAAGAGACCCAGTACTTC
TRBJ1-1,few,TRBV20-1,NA,CSARPTGRNTEAFF,TGCAGTGCTAGGCCCACAGGGAGGAACACTGAAGCTTTCTTT
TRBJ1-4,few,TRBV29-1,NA,CSVEDRGGEKLFF,TGCAGCGTTGAAGACAGGGGCGGTGAAAAACTGTTTTTT
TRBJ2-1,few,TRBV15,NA,CATSRERQGLSEQFF,TGTGCCACCAGCAGAGAAAGACAGGGACTGAGTGAGCAGTTCTTC
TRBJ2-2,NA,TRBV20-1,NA,CSALGGVTGELFF,TGCAGTGCCCTCGGCGGGGTCACCGGGGAGCTGTTTTTT
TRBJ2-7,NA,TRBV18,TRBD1,CASSHSDRVDEQYF,TGTGCCAGCTCCCACTCCGACAGGGTGGACGAGCAGTACTTC
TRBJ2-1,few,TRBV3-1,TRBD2,CASSQDPPASGSQDEQFF,TGTGCCAGCAGCCAAGACCCCCCCGCTAGCGGGAGTCAGGATGAGCAGTTCTTC
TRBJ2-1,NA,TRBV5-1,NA,CASSFVGQGGNEQFF,TGCGCCAGCAGCTTCGTCGGACAGGGAGGGAATGAGCAGTTCTTC
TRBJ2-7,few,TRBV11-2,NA,CASSLTPGTGNYEQYF,TGTGCCAGCAGCTTAACCCCCGGGACGGGAAACTACGAGCAGTACTTC
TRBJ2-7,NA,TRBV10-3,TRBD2,CAISQGLAGGPNEQYF,TGTGCCATCAGTCAGGGACTAGCGGGAGGGCCCAACGAGCAGTACTTC
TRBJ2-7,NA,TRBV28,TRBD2,CASSSVAGEIRYEQYF,TGTGCCAGCAGTTCGGTAGCGGGAGAGATAAGGTACGAGCAGTACTTC
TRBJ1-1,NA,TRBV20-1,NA,CSARGPLNTEAFF,TGCAGTGCTCGAGGACCGCTGAACACTGAAGCTTTCTTT
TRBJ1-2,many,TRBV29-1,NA,CSVEDGNYGYTF,TGCAGCGTTGAAGACGGGAACTATGGCTACACCTTC
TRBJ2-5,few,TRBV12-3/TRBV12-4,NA,CASSPLAGAPQETQYF,TGTGCCAGCAGCCCGCTTGCCGGGGCCCCGCAAGAGACCCAGTACTTC
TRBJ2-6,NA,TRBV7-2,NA,CASSLVVRVPGANVLTF,TGTGCCAGCAGCTTAGTGGTTAGAGTTCCTGGGGCCAACGTCCTGACTTTC
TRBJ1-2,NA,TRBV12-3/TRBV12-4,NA,CASSRSQQYGYTF,TGTGCCAGCAGCCGATCCCAACAATATGGCTACACCTTC
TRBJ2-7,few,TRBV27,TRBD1,CASSSGQGAFPPTSGGSYEQYF,TGTGCCAGCAGTTCGGGACAGGGGGCCTTCCCCCCGACTAGCGGAGGCTCCTACGAGCAGTACTTC
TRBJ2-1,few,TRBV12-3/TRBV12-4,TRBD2,CASRDGLADNEQFF,TGTGCCAGCAGGGACGGACTAGCGGACAATGAGCAGTTCTTC
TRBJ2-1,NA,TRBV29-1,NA,CSVVGDIHEQFF,TGCAGCGTTGTAGGGGACATCCATGAGCAGTTCTTC
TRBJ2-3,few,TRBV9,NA,CASSVGLEGDTQYF,TGTGCCAGCAGCGTAGGTTTAGAGGGAGATACGCAGTATTTT
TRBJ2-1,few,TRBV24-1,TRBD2,CATSGGGRGSYNEQFF,TGTGCCACCAGTGGTGGGGGGAGGGGCTCCTACAATGAGCAGTTCTTC
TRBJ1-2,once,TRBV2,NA,CASNPERAANYGYTF,TGTGCCAGCAACCCGGAGAGGGCGGCTAACTATGGCTACACCTTC
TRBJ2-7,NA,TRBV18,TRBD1,CASSLQGASYEQYF,TGTGCCAGCTCACTCCAGGGGGCGAGCTACGAGCAGTACTTC
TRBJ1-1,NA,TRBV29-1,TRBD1,CSVKGQGGTEAFF,TGCAGCGTTAAGGGACAGGGAGGAACTGAAGCTTTCTTT
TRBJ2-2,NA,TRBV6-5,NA,CATSAGAYTGELFF,TGTGCTACGTCTGCAGGGGCGTATACCGGGGAGCTGTTTTTT
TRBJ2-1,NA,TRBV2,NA,CASSNPGESEQFF,TGTGCCAGCAGTAACCCTGGGGAATCTGAGCAGTTCTTC
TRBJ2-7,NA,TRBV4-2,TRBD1,CASSPTGTGGEYEQYF,TGTGCCAGCAGCCCGACTGGGACAGGGGGCGAATACGAGCAGTACTTC
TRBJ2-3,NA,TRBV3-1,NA,CASSPRPGGAKDTQYF,TGTGCCAGCAGCCCACGGCCGGGGGGCGCTAAGGATACGCAGTATTTT
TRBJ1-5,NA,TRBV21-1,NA,CASSKEGGGPSGHF,TGTGCCAGCAGCAAAGAAGGGGGGGGCCCTAGCGGGCATTTT
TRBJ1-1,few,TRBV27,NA,CASSLSGSHTEAFF,TGTGCCAGCAGTTTATCCGGGTCGCACACTGAAGCTTTCTTT
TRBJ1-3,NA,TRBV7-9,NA,CASSLKAGTGNTIYF,TGTGCCAGCAGCTTAAAGGCTGGGACGGGAAACACCATATATTTT